The 13 T cell receptor beta chains below come from one sample, sequenced in a study of T cells in Graves' hyperthyroidism and ophthalmopathy. From RNA transcripts, TCR beta CDR3 regions were amplified. First-round RT-PCR with HTBI primers amplified the TCR CDR3 region. TCRdb called the multiplex PCR reads again in MiXCR, with one record for every CDR3 protein. This table has 250,000 to 300,000 distinct CDR3 sequences, roughly 15% appearing once. Sequencing was done on a sample of blood. These receptors were collected from a woman between 40 and 50 years old with Graves' hyperthyroidism that later progressed to Graves' ophthalmopathy.

This clonotype occurred many times. The chain carries TRBV20-1 and TRBJ2-5; the D is unclear. Germline V lookup: CDR1 DFQATT, CDR2 SNEGSKA (reference sequence). CDR3 length: 15 residues. With 2 bases removed from V and 2 bases from J, the gap between germline ends came to 15 bases. The CDR3 DNA follows: TGCAGTGCTAGATTCACCGGGCCGGTTCAAGAGACCCAGTACTTC. It yields the protein CSARFTGPVQETQYF.

Concerning this clonotype: A single base separates this from a much larger clone, so it may be a read error. V and J are TRBV28 and TRBJ1-5; 10 nucleotides line up with TRBD1. CDR3 length: 17 amino acids. Germline CDR1 reads MDHEN; CDR2 reads SYDVKM. The CDR3 DNA reads TGTGCCAGCAGTTTATTTGACAGGGGGCAGGTCGGTCAGCCCCGGCATTTT. Protein: CASSLFDRGQVGQPRHF.

There are many counts of this clonotype. The V call is TRBV11-3, the J call TRBJ2-1; weak D call: TRBD2 (6 bases). This CDR3 comprises 16 residues. CDR1 and CDR2 (germline): SGHNT, YENEEA. V lost 5 bases and J lost 0, with 14 bases in between. The CDR3 here is CASSPGWGDSYNEQFF. As DNA, the CDR3 is TGTGCCAGCAGCCCTGGGTGGGGGGACTCCTACAATGAGCAGTTCTTC. The full variable domain, its missing parts supplied by reference TRBV11-3 and TRBJ2-1, is EAGVVQSPRYKIIEKKQPVAFWCNPISGHNTLYWYLQNLGQGPELLIRYENEEAVDDSQLPKDRFSAERLKGVDSTLKIQPAELGDSAVYLCASSPGWGDSYNEQFFGPGTRLTVL.

This clonotype was seen more than once but under ten times. V is TRBV29-1 and J is TRBJ2-5; 7 bases fit TRBD1. CDR3 length equals 14 residues. Trimming took 4 bases from V and 1 from J; bases not matched to a gene: 6. CDR1 is SQVTM and CDR2 is ANQGSEA in the germline V gene. Written as DNA, the CDR3 is TGCAGCGTTGTTCACAGGGACAGCCAAGAGACCCAGTACTTC. Its translation is CSVVHRDSQETQYF. Full variable domain (remainder filled in from reference TRBV29-1 and TRBJ2-5): SAVISQKPSRDICQRGTSLTIQCQVDSQVTMMFWYRQQPGQSLTLIATANQGSEATYESGFVIDKFPISRPNLTFSTLTVSNMSPEDSSIYLCSVVHRDSQETQYFGPGTRLLVL.

This clonotype was seen many times. The chain carries TRBV11-2 and TRBJ2-1, with TRBD2 identical over 9 bases. V lost 4 bases and J lost 8; bases outside the gene matches: 6. In germline, CDR1 is SGHAT, CDR2 FQNNGV. CDR3 length: 14 amino acids. The CDR3 DNA reads TGTGCCAGCAGCTCGGTTAGCGGGAGCCATGAGCAGTTCTTC. Protein product: CASSSVSGSHEQFF. Full variable domain (outside the CDR3, taken from reference TRBV11-2 and TRBJ2-1): EAGVAQSPRYKIIEKRQSVAFWCNPISGHATLYWYQQILGQGPKLLIQFQNNGVVDDSQLPKDRFSAERLKGVDSTLKIQPAKLEDSAVYLCASSSVSGSHEQFFGPGTRLTVL.

This clonotype has a count of ten or more. The J gene is TRBJ1-2, the V gene TRBV30, with a possible D match to TRBD1 (5 bases). Germline V lookup: CDR1 GTSNPN, CDR2 SVGIG (reference sequence). Deletions cut 3 bases from V and 7 bases from J, with 9 bases between. This CDR3 is built from 11 residues. CDR3 in DNA: TGTGCCTGGAGCCAGGGCGGTGGCTACACCTTC. It encodes CAWSQGGGYTF. Full variable domain (remainder filled in from reference TRBV30 and TRBJ1-2): SQTIHQWPATLVQPVGSPLSLECTVEGTSNPNLYWYRQAAGRGLQLLFYSVGIGQISSEVPQNLSASRPQDRQFILSSKKLLLSDSGFYLCAWSQGGGYTFGSGTRLTVV.

This clonotype was found many times. The chain couples TRBV28 to TRBJ1-4, with 9 bases aligning to TRBD1. Germline V gene data show CDR1 as MDHEN and CDR2 as SYDVKM. The CDR3 spans 15 residues. The ends lost 8 bases at V and 8 bases at J; junction bases unmatched: 12. CDR3 sequence reads: CASGQLGQGREKLFF. Here the CDR3 DNA reads TGTGCCAGCGGTCAGTTGGGACAGGGTAGAGAAAAACTGTTTTTT.

This clonotype was observed many times. The chain is built from TRBV18 and TRBJ2-1, with 9 bases lining up with TRBD1. Trimming took 2 bases from V and 8 from J; bases not matched to a gene: 13. Looked up from germline, CDR1 is KGHSH and CDR2 is LQKENI. This CDR3 has 17 residues. CDR3 in DNA: TGTGCCAGCTCACCAACGATATCGGGACAGGGAGGGTATGAGCAGTTCTTC. Amino acids: CASSPTISGQGGYEQFF.

This clonotype has a count of ten or more. This sequence joins TRBV7-9 and TRBJ2-7, with TRBD1 as a possible D gene (5 bases). The CDR3 is made up of 14 amino acids. Trimming pared 4 bases from V and 2 bases from J, leaving 12 bases between. Germline loops: CDR1 SEHNR, CDR2 FQNEAQ (reference sequence). In DNA, the CDR3 is TGTGCCAGCAGCTCATTTGGGGCCACCTACGAGCAGTACTTC. Protein product: CASSSFGATYEQYF.

There are many counts of this clonotype. The chain uses TRBV20-1 and TRBJ1-4; D gene unclear. The CDR3 runs to 14 residues. V lost 3 bases to trimming and J lost 0 bases, with 8 bases between them. Per germline, CDR1 DFQATT and CDR2 SNEGSKA (reference sequence). The CDR3 DNA sequence: TGCAGTGCTAGCGAGGGTTCAACTAATGAAAAACTGTTTTTT. Its protein is CSASEGSTNEKLFF.

This clonotype was detected only a few times. This sequence joins TRBV20-1 and TRBJ1-2; D is perhaps TRBD1 (5 bases). Germline CDR1 reads DFQATT; CDR2 reads SNEGSKA (reference sequence). The V and J ends lost 0 bases and 4 bases respectively, with 15 bases between them. The CDR3 sequence is 15 residues long. CDR3 sequence: CSARERGRSFYGYTF. DNA for the CDR3: TGCAGTGCTAGAGAACGGGGCAGGAGCTTCTATGGCTACACCTTC.

At least ten counts were recorded for this clonotype. CDR3: CASSPQGSDQPQHF. CDR3 DNA: TGTGCCAGCTCACCACAGGGGTCGGATCAGCCCCAGCATTTT. The gene calls are TRBV18 and TRBJ1-5, with D possibly matching TRBD1 (5 bases). V shed 1 base and J shed 5 bases, with 9 bases lying between them. Looked up from germline, CDR1 is KGHSH and CDR2 is LQKENI. The CDR3 has 14 amino acids.

The chain carries TRBV7-2 and TRBJ2-1, with 8 bases identical to TRBD2. Trimming at V came to 3 bases and at J to 6 bases, leaving 7 bases not matched to a gene. The V gene's germline CDR1 is SGHTA and CDR2 FQGNSA. CDR3 length: 15 residues. Here the CDR3 reads CASSLAGGGPNEQFF. The CDR3 bases are TGTGCCAGCAGCTTGGCGGGAGGTGGTCCCAATGAGCAGTTCTTC.